The clone carrying this T cell receptor beta chain came up once. Its antigen is not identified. The source of the sample is a study of cytomegalovirus exposure and HLA in healthy donors. CDR1 and CDR2 (germline): SGHKS, YYEKEE (reference sequence). CDR3 length equals 14 residues. V lost 4 bases, J lost 7 bases, and 11 bases stayed unmatched. Study-level findings and limits: Per published reports, the classifier diagnosed cytomegalovirus status with high specificity and sensitivity.

Use of 60 Vbeta and 13 Jbeta primers characterized the PCR. Using immunoSEQ multiplex PCR, the repertoire was profiled, and TCRdb retains in-frame clones only, with some absent. The repertoire has some 150,000 clones, 76% of them found once; the top ten carry 1.2% to 1.5%. The specimen was PBMCs. The clonotype was recovered from a man in his fifties or sixties in good health and CMV-seronegative. This chain connects TRBV5-5 to TRBJ2-7, with TRBD1 matching over 7 bases. CDR3: CASSRDSFVREQYF. The CDR3, as DNA: TGTGCCAGCAGCCGGGACAGCTTCGTTCGGGAGCAGTACTTC.